The present T cell receptor (beta chain) was sequenced within a study of blood T cell repertoires in COVID-19 (dated by TCRdb to about 2020). In the study overall: Collaborator samples came from the United States, Italy and Spain and covered acute and convalescent phases of COVID-19. The material from the prospective study consisted of cDNA or gDNA derived from T cells, B-cell-depleted T cells, or PBMCs. Deeply sampled blood TCRbeta repertoires from subjects exposed to, actively infected with, or recovered from COVID-19 were included in the dataset. The repertoires were released in a freely available public database meant as a resource for research on the immune response to SARS-CoV-2. Samples came from the ongoing ImmuneRACE study (first 160 participants) plus 1,254 subjects from 6 global collaborators. Nearly every sample came with metadata listing a de-identified subject ID, COVID-19 status, age in years and sex. Where available, HLA class I and class II types were obtained from metadata supplied by the sample provider rather than from assay-based typing.

Comments on this clone: Its antigen has not been determined. There are no base qualities to consult, and no much larger clone falls within one base.

Points the paper makes about the study in general: The quantity of clinical and demographic metadata differed by source and by participant and was supplied without curation.

The immunoSEQ Assay, a bias-controlled multiplex PCR, was used to amplify TCRbeta CDR3 regions from genomic DNA. From the authors' description of their analysis: The number of nucleated cells in each sample was estimated by amplification of reference gene primers within the assay. To quantify the absolute abundance of each unique TCRbeta CDR3 rearrangement, sequence reads were collapsed and filtered. For each sample, productive Simpson clonality was calculated as the square root of Simpson's diversity index over productive rearrangements. TCRdb limited this immuneACCESS table to in-frame rearrangements with V and J called. A share of clones is missing; checked studies link under half to unresolved V genes, and the rest is unexplained. The V and J calls and clone size are taken from that table; D and trimming were inferred from the DNA. This sample holds around 160,000 clones; 70% to 90% were observed only once. The ten top clones hold 11% of the sample.

Whole blood was collected in K2EDTA tubes by collaborating institutions according to the institutions' own protocols. For TCRbeta analysis, collaborators shipped samples in one of three forms: frozen whole blood, isolated PBMCs, or DNA extracted from either of those sample types. The sequence came from a human donor in a cohort sampled during active COVID-19. The sample consisted of peripheral blood.

Here the CDR3 is given as CASSQDIGDRVDEQYF. The bases read TGCGCCAGCAGCCAAGACATTGGGGACAGGGTCGACGAGCAGTACTTC. The chain uses TRBV4-3 and TRBJ2-7; 9 junctional bases match TRBD1. Reading from cysteine to phenylalanine, the CDR3 counts 16 amino acids. Of the read, only the CDR3 DNA is kept; its 48 bases are in frame from base 1. V is cut back by 0 bases and J by 5 bases, with 8 bases in the junction unmatched. Sequences LGHNA (CDR1) and YSLEER (CDR2) are obtained from the germline V gene.